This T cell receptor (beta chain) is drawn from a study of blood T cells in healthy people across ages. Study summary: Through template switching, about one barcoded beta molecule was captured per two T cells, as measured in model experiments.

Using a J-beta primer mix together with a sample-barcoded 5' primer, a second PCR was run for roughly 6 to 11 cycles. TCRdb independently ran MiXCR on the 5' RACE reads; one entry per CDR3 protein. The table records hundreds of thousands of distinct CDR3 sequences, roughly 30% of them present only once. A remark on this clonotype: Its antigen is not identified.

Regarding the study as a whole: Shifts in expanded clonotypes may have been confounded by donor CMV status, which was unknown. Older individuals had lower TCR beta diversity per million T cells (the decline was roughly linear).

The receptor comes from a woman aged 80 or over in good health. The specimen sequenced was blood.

The CDR3 DNA is TGTGCCAGTAGTATAGGTCCGGGGTTGAACACTGAAGCTTTCTTT. Amino acids: CASSIGPGLNTEAFF. The chain joins TRBV19 to TRBJ1-1; D remains unclear. This CDR3 comprises 15 residues. Trimming left V 1 base short and J 0 bases short, with 9 bases between. Germline CDR1 is LNHDA and CDR2 is SQIVND (reference sequence).